The clone carrying this T cell receptor beta chain was seen a few times. The antigen is unknown. The data stem from a study of blood T cells in healthy people across ages. The second PCR ran about 6 to 12 cycles with a sample-barcoded 5' primer and J-beta primers. Tagging of each cDNA molecule was performed by a template-switch adaptor with 12 random nucleotides. TCRdb re-called the 5' RACE reads through MiXCR, storing one row per CDR3 protein. The sample lists around 1,800,000 distinct CDR3 sequences, approximately 39% occurring once. The V gene lost 6 bases and the J gene lost 2 bases, with 17 bases spanning the gap. CDR1 is MDHEN, CDR2 SYDVKM, per germline. This CDR3 has 15 residues. Study results and limitations: Naive and antigen-experienced cells could not be conclusively compared, given unsorted PBMCs. Per million T cells, TCR beta diversity dropped roughly linearly as age increased. The long-lived group displayed more naive CD4+ cells, plus higher diversity, than the aged donors did.

The sequenced sample was blood. The rearrangement joins TRBV28 to TRBJ2-7; perhaps TRBD2 as D (6 bases). This sequence originates from a human donor in good health. CDR3 DNA: TGTGCCAGCAGCCCCCCCTTACTAGCCACCTACGAGCAGTACTTC. Its protein product is CASSPPLLATYEQYF. Together with reference TRBV28 and TRBJ2-7, the CDR3 gives the full variable domain: DVKVTQSSRYLVKRTGEKVFLECVQDMDHENMFWYRQDPGLGLRLIYFSYDVKMKEKGDIPEGYSVSREKKERFSLILESASTNQTSMYLCASSPPLLATYEQYFGPGTRLTVT.